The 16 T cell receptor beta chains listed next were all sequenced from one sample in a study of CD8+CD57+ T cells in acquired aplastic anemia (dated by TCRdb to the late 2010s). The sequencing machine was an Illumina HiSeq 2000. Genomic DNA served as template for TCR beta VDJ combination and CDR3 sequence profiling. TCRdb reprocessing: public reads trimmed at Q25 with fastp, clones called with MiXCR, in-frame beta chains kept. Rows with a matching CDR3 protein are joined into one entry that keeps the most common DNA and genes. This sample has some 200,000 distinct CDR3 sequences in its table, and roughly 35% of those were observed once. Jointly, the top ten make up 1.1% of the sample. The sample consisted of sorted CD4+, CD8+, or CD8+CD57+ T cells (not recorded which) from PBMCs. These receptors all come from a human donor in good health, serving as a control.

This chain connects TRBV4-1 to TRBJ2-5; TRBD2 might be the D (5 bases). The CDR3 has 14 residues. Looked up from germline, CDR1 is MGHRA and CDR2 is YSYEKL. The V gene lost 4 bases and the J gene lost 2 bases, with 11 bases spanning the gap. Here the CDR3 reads CASSLLGLQETQYF. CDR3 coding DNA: TGCGCCAGCAGCCTTCTCGGACTTCAAGAGACCCAGTACTTC.

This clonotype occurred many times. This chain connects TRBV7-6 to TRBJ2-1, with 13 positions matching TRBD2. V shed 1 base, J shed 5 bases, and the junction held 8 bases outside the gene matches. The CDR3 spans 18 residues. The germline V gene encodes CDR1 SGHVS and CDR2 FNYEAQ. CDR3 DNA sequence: TGTGCCAGCAGCTTAGACGGACTAGCGGGAGTCGGGAACAATGAGCAGTTCTTC. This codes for CASSLDGLAGVGNNEQFF.

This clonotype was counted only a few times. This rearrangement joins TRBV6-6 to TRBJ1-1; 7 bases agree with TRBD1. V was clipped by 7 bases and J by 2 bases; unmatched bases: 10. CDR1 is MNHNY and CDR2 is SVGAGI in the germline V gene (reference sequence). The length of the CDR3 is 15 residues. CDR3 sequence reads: CASKGQAAKNTEAFF. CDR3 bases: TGTGCCAGCAAAGGACAGGCAGCTAAAAACACTGAAGCTTTCTTT.

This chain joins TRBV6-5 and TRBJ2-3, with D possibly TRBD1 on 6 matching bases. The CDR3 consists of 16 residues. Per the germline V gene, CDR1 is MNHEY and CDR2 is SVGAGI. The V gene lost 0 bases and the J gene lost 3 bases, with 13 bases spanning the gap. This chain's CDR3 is CASSYSRGRGTDTQYF. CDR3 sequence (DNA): TGTGCCAGCAGTTACTCGAGAGGCAGGGGAACAGATACGCAGTATTTT.

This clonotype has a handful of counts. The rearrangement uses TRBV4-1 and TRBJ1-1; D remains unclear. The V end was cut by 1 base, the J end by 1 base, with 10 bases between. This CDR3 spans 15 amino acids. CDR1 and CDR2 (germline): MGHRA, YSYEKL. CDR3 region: CASSQGLQKNTEAFF. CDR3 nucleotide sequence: TGCGCCAGCAGCCAAGGGTTACAGAAGAACACTGAAGCTTTCTTT.

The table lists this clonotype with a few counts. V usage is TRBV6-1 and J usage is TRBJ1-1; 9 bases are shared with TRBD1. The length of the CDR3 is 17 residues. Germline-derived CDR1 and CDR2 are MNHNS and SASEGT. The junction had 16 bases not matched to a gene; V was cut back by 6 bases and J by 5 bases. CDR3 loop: CASRPRRTGVSRTEAFF. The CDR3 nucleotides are TGTGCCAGCAGGCCGAGAAGGACAGGGGTATCGAGAACTGAAGCTTTCTTT.

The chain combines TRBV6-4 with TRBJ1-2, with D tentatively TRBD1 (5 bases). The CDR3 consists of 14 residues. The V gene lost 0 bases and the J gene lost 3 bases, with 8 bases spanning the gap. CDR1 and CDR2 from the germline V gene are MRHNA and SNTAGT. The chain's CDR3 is CASSDSARDYGYTF. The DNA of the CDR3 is TGTGCCAGCAGTGACTCTGCCAGGGACTATGGCTACACCTTC.

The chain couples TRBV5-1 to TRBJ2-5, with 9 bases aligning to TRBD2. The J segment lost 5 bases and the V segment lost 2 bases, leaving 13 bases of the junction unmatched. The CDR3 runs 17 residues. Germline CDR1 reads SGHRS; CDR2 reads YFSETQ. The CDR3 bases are TGCGCCAGCAGCTTAACAGCGGGAGGTAACCTCATGGAGACCCAGTACTTC. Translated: CASSLTAGGNLMETQYF. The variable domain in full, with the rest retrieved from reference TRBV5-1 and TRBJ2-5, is KAGVTQTPRYLIKTRGQQVTLSCSPISGHRSVSWYQQTPGQGLQFLFEYFSETQRNKGNFPGRFSGRQFSNSRSEMNVSTLELGDSALYLCASSLTAGGNLMETQYFGPGTRLLVL.

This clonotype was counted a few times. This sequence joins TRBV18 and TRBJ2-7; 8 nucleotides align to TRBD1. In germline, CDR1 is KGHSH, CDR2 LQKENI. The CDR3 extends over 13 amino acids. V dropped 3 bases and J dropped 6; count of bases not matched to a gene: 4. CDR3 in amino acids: CASSPGQGSEQYF. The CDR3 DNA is TGTGCCAGCTCACCTGGACAGGGATCCGAGCAGTACTTC.

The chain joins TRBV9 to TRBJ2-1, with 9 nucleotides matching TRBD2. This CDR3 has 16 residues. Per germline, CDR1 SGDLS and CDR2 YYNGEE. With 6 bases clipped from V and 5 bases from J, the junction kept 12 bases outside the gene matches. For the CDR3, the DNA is TGTGCCAGCACCTACCCCGGGGCTAGCGGGAACAATGAGCAGTTCTTC. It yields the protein CASTYPGASGNNEQFF.

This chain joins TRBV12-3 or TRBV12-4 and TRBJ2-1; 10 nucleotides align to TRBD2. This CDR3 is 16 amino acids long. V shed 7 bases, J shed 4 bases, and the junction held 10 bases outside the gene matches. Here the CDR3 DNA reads TGTGCCAGCACCAAAGGAGATAGCGGGGGGTACAATGAGCAGTTCTTC. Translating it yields CASTKGDSGGYNEQFF.

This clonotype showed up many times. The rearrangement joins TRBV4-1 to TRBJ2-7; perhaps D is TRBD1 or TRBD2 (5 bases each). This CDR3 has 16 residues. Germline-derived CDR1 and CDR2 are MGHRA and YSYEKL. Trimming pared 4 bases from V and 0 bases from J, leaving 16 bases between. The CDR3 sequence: CASSLRESGHSYEQYF. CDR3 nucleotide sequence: TGCGCCAGCAGCCTAAGGGAGTCAGGGCACTCCTACGAGCAGTACTTC.

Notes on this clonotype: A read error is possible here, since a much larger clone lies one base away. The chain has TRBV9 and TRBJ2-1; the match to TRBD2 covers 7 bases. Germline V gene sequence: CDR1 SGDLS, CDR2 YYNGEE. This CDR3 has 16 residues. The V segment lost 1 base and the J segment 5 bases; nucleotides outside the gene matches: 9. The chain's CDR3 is CASSVRGAGQNNEQFF. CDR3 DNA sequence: TGTGCCAGCAGCGTAAGAGGAGCGGGGCAAAACAATGAGCAGTTCTTC.

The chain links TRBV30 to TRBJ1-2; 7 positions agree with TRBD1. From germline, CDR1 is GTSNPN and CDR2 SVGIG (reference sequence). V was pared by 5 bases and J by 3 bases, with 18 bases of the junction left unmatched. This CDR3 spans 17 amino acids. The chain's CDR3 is CAWGDRRPDLRDYGYTF. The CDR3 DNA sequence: TGTGCCTGGGGGGACAGACGTCCCGATTTAAGGGACTATGGCTACACCTTC.

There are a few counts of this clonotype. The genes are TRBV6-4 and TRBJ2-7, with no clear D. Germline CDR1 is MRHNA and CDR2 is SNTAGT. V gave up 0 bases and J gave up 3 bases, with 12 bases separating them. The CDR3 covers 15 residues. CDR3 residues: CASSDSSEHDYEQYF. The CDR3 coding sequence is TGTGCCAGCAGTGACTCTTCGGAACATGACTACGAGCAGTACTTC.

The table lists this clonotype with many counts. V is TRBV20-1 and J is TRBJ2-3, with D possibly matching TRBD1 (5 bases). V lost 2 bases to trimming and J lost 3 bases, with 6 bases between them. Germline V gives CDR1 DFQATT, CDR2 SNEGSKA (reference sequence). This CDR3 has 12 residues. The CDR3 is CSARRTTDTQYF. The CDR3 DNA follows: TGCAGTGCTAGAAGGACAACAGATACGCAGTATTTT.